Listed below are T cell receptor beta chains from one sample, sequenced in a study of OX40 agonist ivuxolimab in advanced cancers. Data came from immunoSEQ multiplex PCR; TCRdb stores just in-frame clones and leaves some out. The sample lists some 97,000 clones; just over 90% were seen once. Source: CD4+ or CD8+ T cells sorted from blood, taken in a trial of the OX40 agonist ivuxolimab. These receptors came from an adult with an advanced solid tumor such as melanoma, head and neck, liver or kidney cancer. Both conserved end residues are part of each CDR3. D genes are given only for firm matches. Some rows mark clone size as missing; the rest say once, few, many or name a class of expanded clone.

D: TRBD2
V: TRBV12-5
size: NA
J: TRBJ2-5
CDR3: CASGYGGAFETQYF
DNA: TGTGCTAGTGGTTACGGGGGGGCGTTTGAGACCCAGTACTTC

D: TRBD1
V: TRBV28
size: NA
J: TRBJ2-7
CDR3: CASSINRGYEQYF
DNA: TGTGCCAGCAGTATTAACAGGGGTTACGAGCAGTACTTC

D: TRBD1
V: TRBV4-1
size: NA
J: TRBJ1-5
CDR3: CASSHNTGVNQPQHF
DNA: TGCGCCAGCAGCCATAATACAGGGGTAAATCAGCCCCAGCATTTT

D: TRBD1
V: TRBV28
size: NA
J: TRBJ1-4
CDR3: CASSLPGQGSEKLFF
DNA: TGTGCCAGCAGTCTCCCGGGACAGGGTTCCGAAAAACTGTTTTTT

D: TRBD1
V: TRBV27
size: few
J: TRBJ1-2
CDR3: CASSTTGGGYTF
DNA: TGTGCCAGCAGTACGACAGGGGGAGGCTACACCTTC

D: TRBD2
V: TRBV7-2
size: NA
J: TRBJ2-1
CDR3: CASSLEVSWRERFF
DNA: TGTGCCAGCAGCTTAGAAGTGAGCTGGCGGGAGAGGTTCTTC

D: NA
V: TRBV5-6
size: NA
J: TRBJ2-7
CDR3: CASSFPPGHRAYEQYF
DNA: TGTGCCAGCAGCTTCCCGCCAGGGCATCGGGCCTACGAGCAGTACTTC

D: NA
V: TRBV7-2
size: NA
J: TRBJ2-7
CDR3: CASSQPGHGGEQYF
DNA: TGTGCCAGCAGTCAACCGGGACACGGGGGCGAGCAGTACTTC

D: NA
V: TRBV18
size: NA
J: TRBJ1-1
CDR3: CASSPGSGSNTEAFF
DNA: TGTGCCAGCTCACCGGGAAGCGGATCGAACACTGAAGCTTTCTTT

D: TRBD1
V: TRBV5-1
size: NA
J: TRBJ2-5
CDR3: CASSFGTGPETQYF
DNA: TGCGCCAGCAGCTTCGGGACAGGGCCAGAGACCCAGTACTTC

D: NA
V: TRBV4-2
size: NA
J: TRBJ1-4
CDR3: CASSQDQAQGNEKLFF
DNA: TGTGCCAGCAGCCAAGATCAAGCACAGGGTAATGAAAAACTGTTTTTT

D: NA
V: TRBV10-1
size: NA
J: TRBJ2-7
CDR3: CASGTRNYEQYF
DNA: TGCGCCAGCGGGACAAGGAACTACGAGCAGTACTTC

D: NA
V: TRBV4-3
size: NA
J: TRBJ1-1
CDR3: CASSSERRNTEAFF
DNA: TGCGCCAGCAGCTCAGAAAGAAGAAACACTGAAGCTTTCTTT

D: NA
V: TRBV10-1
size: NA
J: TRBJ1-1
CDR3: CASSESIKKGYTEAFF
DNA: TGCGCCAGCAGTGAGTCGATTAAAAAGGGTTACACTGAAGCTTTCTTT

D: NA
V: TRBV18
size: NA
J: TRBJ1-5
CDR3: CASSPGRISNQPQHF
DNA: TGTGCCAGCTCACCGGGAAGGATCAGCAATCAGCCCCAGCATTTT

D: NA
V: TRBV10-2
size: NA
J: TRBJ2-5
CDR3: CASSEQPPGTQYF
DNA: TGCGCCAGCAGTGAGCAACCACCTGGGACCCAGTACTTC

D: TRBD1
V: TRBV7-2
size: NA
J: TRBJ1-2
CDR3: CASSLYRGGYTF
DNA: TGTGCCAGCAGCCTATACAGGGGCGGCTACACCTTC

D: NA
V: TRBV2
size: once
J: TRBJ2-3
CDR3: CASNPSTDTQYF
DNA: TGTGCCAGCAACCCTAGCACAGATACGCAGTATTTT

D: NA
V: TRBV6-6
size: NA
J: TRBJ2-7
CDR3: CASSYSRTIYEQYF
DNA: TGTGCCAGCAGTTACTCGAGGACTATATACGAGCAGTACTTC

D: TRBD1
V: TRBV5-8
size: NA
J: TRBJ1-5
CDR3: CASSSKQGLKNQPQHF
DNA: TGTGCCAGCAGCTCCAAACAGGGGCTCAAAAATCAGCCCCAGCATTTT

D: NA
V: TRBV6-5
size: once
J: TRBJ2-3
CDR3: CASSYEGQADTQYF
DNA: TGTGCCAGCAGTTACGAAGGACAAGCAGATACGCAGTATTTT

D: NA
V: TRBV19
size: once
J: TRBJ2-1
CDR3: CASSISGRSYNEQFF
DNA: TGTGCCAGTAGTATAAGTGGGAGGTCCTACAATGAGCAGTTCTTC

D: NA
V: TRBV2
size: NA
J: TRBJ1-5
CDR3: CASSEFQDVPQHF
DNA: TGTGCCAGCAGTGAATTTCAAGACGTTCCCCAGCATTTT

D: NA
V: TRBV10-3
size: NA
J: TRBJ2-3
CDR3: CAISRDSLQSDTQYF
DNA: TGTGCCATCAGTCGGGACTCGCTACAATCAGATACGCAGTATTTT

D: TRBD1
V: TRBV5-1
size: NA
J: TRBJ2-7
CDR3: CASTSGTGTYEQYF
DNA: TGCGCCAGCACTTCTGGGACAGGGACCTACGAGCAGTACTTC

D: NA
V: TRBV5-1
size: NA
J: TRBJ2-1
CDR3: CASSLQMTNLDNEQFF
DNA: TGCGCCAGCAGCTTGCAGATGACAAATCTGGACAATGAGCAGTTCTTC

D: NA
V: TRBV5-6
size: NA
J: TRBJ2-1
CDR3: CASSLLNEQFF
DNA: TGTGCCAGCAGCTTGCTCAATGAGCAGTTCTTC

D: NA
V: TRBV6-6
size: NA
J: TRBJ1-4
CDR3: CASSLRASATNEKLFF
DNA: TGTGCCAGCAGCCTCAGGGCTAGCGCAACTAATGAAAAACTGTTTTTT

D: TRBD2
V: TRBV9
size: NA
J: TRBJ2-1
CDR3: CASSSTSGRAGSYNEQFF
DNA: TGTGCCAGCAGCTCGACTAGCGGGAGGGCCGGGTCCTACAATGAGCAGTTCTTC

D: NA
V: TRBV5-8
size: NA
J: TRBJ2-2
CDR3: CASSPRVPRLDTGELFF
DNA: TGTGCCAGCAGCCCCAGGGTCCCGCGTCTGGACACCGGGGAGCTGTTTTTT

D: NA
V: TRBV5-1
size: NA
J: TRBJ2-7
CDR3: CATTQGGGNEQYF
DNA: TGCGCCACAACCCAGGGGGGAGGAAACGAGCAGTACTTC

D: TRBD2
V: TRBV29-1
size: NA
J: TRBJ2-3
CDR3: CSVEDQRGTDTQYF
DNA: TGCAGCGTTGAAGATCAGCGGGGGACAGATACGCAGTATTTT

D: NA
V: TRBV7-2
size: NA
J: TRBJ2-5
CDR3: CASSGTFETQYF
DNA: TGTGCCAGCAGTGGTACCTTTGAGACCCAGTACTTC

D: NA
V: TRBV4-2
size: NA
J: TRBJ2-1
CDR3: CASSQEHSSYNEQFF
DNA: TGTGCCAGCAGCCAAGAGCACAGCTCCTACAATGAGCAGTTCTTC

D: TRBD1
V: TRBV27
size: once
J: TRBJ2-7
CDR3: CASSTRQGLENEQYF
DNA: TGTGCCAGCAGTACTAGACAGGGGTTAGAAAACGAGCAGTACTTC

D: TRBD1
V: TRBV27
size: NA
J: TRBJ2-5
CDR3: CASRRQGTETQYF
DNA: TGTGCCAGCAGACGACAGGGGACGGAGACCCAGTACTTC

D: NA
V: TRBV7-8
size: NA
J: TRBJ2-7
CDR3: CASSLELGTYEQYF
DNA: TGTGCCAGCAGCTTAGAGTTGGGGACCTACGAGCAGTACTTC

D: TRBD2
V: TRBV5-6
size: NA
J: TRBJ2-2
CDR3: CASSTTSGRRSGELFF
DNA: TGTGCCAGCAGCACAACTAGCGGGAGAAGGTCTGGGGAGCTGTTTTTT

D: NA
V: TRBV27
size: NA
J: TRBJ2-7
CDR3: CASSLQGGRGEQYF
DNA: TGTGCCAGCAGTTTACAAGGTGGACGGGGGGAGCAGTACTTC

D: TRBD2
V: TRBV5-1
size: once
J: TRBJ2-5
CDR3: CASSLVAGGAQETQYF
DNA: TGCGCCAGCAGCTTGGTAGCGGGAGGGGCCCAAGAGACCCAGTACTTC

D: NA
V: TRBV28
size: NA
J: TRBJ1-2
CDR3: CASRPETGNYYGYTF
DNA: TGTGCCAGCAGGCCAGAGACAGGCAACTACTATGGCTACACCTTC

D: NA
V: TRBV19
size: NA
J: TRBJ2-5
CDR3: CATSGTLQETQYF
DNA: TGTGCCACCTCCGGGACGTTGCAAGAGACCCAGTACTTC

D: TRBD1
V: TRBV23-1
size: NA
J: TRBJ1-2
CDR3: CASTTTRDRGLGYTF
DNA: TGCGCCAGCACGACTACCCGGGACAGGGGGCTTGGCTACACCTTC